Each of the 10 T cell receptor beta chains below was sequenced from the same sample in a study of T-cell reconstitution after alpha-beta-depleted transplantation in children. Preparing the TCRbeta library involved the use of unique molecular identifiers. Using its own MiXCR run on the PCR reads, TCRdb lists one record per CDR3 protein. The sample consists of about 580,000 distinct CDR3 sequences, about 23% of them appearing once. The input for sequencing was PBMCs, mostly from graft donor cells, taken 360 days after TCRalphabeta/CD19-depleted stem cell transplant. The origin of the receptors is a boy less than two years old who had a stem cell transplant for acute myeloid leukemia, so the T cells may come from the graft donor.

This clonotype was found a few times. The V and J genes are TRBV20-1 and TRBJ2-3; 11 positions match TRBD2. The V gene's germline CDR1 is DFQATT and CDR2 SNEGSKA (reference sequence). CDR3 size: 14 residues. Trimming took 7 bases from V and 6 from J; bases not matched to a gene: 9. CDR3 in DNA: TGCAGTGTTAGCGGGGGGGCCCGGACCGATACGCAGTATTTT. Its translation is CSVSGGARTDTQYF.

This clonotype was picked up many times. The V and J genes are TRBV6-5 and TRBJ2-5; D gene uncertain. CDR1 MNHEY and CDR2 SVGAGI come from the germline V gene. V lost 5 bases and J lost 4, with 8 bases in between. The CDR3 has 12 amino acids. The CDR3 DNA sequence: TGTGCCAGCAGTAACCGCCCAGAGACCCAGTACTTC. Translating it yields CASSNRPETQYF.

This clonotype was detected once. The chain employs TRBV20-1 and TRBJ2-2, with unresolved D. Germline loops: CDR1 DFQATT, CDR2 SNEGSKA (reference sequence). The CDR3 sequence is 12 residues long. V was cut by 4 bases and J by 0 bases, with 3 bases left in between. CDR3 protein: CSAKTNTGELFF. CDR3 bases: TGCAGTGCTAAAACGAACACCGGGGAGCTGTTTTTT.

This chain links TRBV15 with TRBJ2-1, with no clear D. The V gene's germline CDR1 is LNHNV and CDR2 YYDKDF (reference sequence). V was trimmed by 2 bases and J by 7 bases, leaving 18 bases between them. The CDR3 has 16 amino acids. The CDR3 sequence is CATSRLTLAWDNEQFF. CDR3 sequence (DNA): TGTGCCACCAGCAGACTGACCTTGGCCTGGGATAATGAGCAGTTCTTC.

This clonotype was detected many times. V usage is TRBV7-3 and J usage is TRBJ2-7, with TRBD1 matching 7 bases. The J segment lost 4 bases and the V segment lost 3 bases, leaving 3 bases of the junction unmatched. The germline V gene has CDR1 SGHTA and CDR2 FQGTGA. The CDR3 contains 13 residues. CDR3 DNA: TGTGCCAGCAGCTTCGACAGGGCTTACGAGCAGTACTTC. It specifies CASSFDRAYEQYF.

The gene calls are TRBV7-9 and TRBJ2-2; TRBD1 matches at 9 bases. Losses at the gene ends were 9 bases for V and 0 bases for J; bases not matched to a gene: 11. The germline gives CDR1 SEHNR, CDR2 FQNEAQ (reference sequence). The CDR3 has 17 amino acids. CDR3 sequence: CASEPGTGPSNTGELFF. The CDR3 bases are TGTGCCAGTGAGCCCGGGACAGGGCCCTCGAACACCGGGGAGCTGTTTTTT. Variable domain in full (rest from reference TRBV7-9 and TRBJ2-2): DTGVSQNPRHKITKRGQNVTFRCDPISEHNRLYWYRQTLGQGPEFLTYFQNEAQLEKSRLLSDRFSAERPKGSFSTLEIQRTEQGDSAMYLCASEPGTGPSNTGELFFGEGSRLTVL.

At least ten counts were recorded for this clonotype. One end of the junction varies from germline; a read error may be responsible. V is TRBV24-1 and J is TRBJ2-2; 9 bases are a match to TRBD1. Germline V gene lookup returns CDR1 KGHDR and CDR2 SFDVKD. The CDR3 extends over 17 amino acids. This chain's CDR3 is CATSDSLRQGDTGELFF. The DNA for the CDR3 is TGTGCCACCAGCGATTCCCTAAGACAGGGGGACACCGGGGAGCTGTTTTTT.

This clonotype was seen repeatedly, ten times or more. J is TRBJ2-1 and V is TRBV12-3 or TRBV12-4, with D perhaps TRBD1 (5 bases). The length of the CDR3 is 13 residues. The ends were cut back, 4 bases at V and 9 bases at J, with 13 bases in the middle. The CDR3 DNA reads TGTGCCAGCAGTTCCTCAGGGCTGGGTGAGCAGTTCTTC. Residues: CASSSSGLGEQFF.

This clonotype was observed a few times. The chain has TRBV24-1 and TRBJ2-1, with TRBD1 identical over 7 bases. Per the germline V gene, CDR1 is KGHDR and CDR2 is SFDVKD. There are 13 residues in the CDR3. Trimming cost V 2 bases and J 10 bases; bases outside gene matches: 4. CDR3 coding DNA: TGTGCCACCAGTGATTACCCGGACAGGGAGCAGTTCTTC. This translates into CATSDYPDREQFF.

This clonotype showed up just a few times. V usage is TRBV9 and J usage is TRBJ2-7; D is unclear. The CDR3 is 13 amino acids. Germline values: CDR1 SGDLS, CDR2 YYNGEE. V was shortened by 0 bases and J by 3 bases, with 7 bases between the two germline ends. The CDR3 nucleotides read TGTGCCAGCAGCGTAGACGGCTTCTACGAGCAGTACTTC. This codes for CASSVDGFYEQYF.